This T cell receptor beta chain comes out of a study of identical twins. Each CDR3 protein gets one entry after TCRdb re-called the 5' RACE reads with MiXCR. The table records more than 1.5 million distinct CDR3 sequences, under 35% of them present only once. This clonotype occurred a few times. Its antigen is not known. General study findings and limits: Findings came from cross-sectional statistics, without long-term follow-up of donors. Beta out-of-frame sequences displayed a weaker excess of sharing between twins. Models predicted too little out-of-frame TCR alpha sharing in monozygotic twins.

Trimming shortened V by 4 bases and J by 0 bases, and 13 bases separated the two germline ends. This CDR3 contains 16 residues. Germline CDR1 KGHDR, CDR2 SFDVKD. The chain has TRBV24-1 and TRBJ2-3; TRBD2 is a possible D gene (5 bases). The clonotype was recovered from a newborn girl in good health. Material for sequencing was cord blood. CDR3 loop: CATSDPPGGSTDTQYF. CDR3 coding DNA: TGTGCCACCAGTGACCCCCCGGGCGGGAGCACAGATACGCAGTATTTT.